The 24 T cell receptor beta chains listed next were all sequenced from one sample in a study of tumor-infiltrating lymphocytes in primary liver carcinoma. With a constant-region primer, TCR beta cDNA was made from approximately 500 ng of total RNA. Construction of TCR beta libraries relied on three successive nested multiplex PCR rounds employing slightly modified ARM-PCR. In the first two PCR rounds, TRBV1-TRBV30 forward primers were paired with a C-beta reverse primer, and each round lasted approximately 9 cycles. TCRdb passed the multiplex PCR reads through MiXCR, listing each CDR3 protein once. Among 75,000 to 80,000 distinct CDR3 sequences listed, roughly two thirds were seen once. Starting material for RNA and DNA co-extraction consisted of 20-30 mg of unsorted bulk tissue. The sample consisted of tumor-adjacent normal liver tissue. The receptors shown here come from a man between 35 and 55 years old with primary liver carcinoma and hepatitis B virus infection.

In its sample, this clonotype was seen once. Its ends do not fully match the called genes, so a read error is possible. The chain recombines TRBV7-9 with TRBJ2-1, with a weak D call TRBD1 (5 bases). The CDR3 is made up of 14 amino acids. The germline V gene encodes CDR1 SEHNR and CDR2 FQNEAQ (reference sequence). CDR3 DNA: TGTGCCAGCACGTTAGGAGATACAGGCGATGAGAAGTTCTTC. It specifies CASTLGDTGDEKFF.

The V call is TRBV29-1, the J call TRBJ1-3, with D tentatively TRBD1 (5 bases). V shed 2 bases and J shed 8 bases, with 16 bases lying between them. The germline gives CDR1 SQVTM, CDR2 ANQGSEA. The CDR3 runs 14 residues. As DNA, the CDR3 is TGCAGCGTTGAAAGAGCGGGGACCGGAGACACCATATATTTT. Protein sequence: CSVERAGTGDTIYF. Drawing the rest from reference TRBV29-1 and TRBJ1-3, the complete variable domain is SAVISQKPSRDICQRGTSLTIQCQVDSQVTMMFWYRQQPGQSLTLIATANQGSEATYESGFVIDKFPISRPNLTFSTLTVSNMSPEDSSIYLCSVERAGTGDTIYFGEGSWLTVV.

The table lists this clonotype with many counts. The genes are TRBV29-1 and TRBJ2-7, with 13 bases identical to TRBD2. CDR3 length: 13 residues. With 6 bases clipped from V and 7 bases from J, the junction kept 6 bases outside the gene matches. The germline V gene encodes CDR1 SQVTM and CDR2 ANQGSEA. For the CDR3, the DNA is TGCAGCGTAGGACTAGCGGGAGCTCGGGAGCAGTACTTC. Translation: CSVGLAGAREQYF.

The gene calls are TRBV10-2 and TRBJ2-5; 10 bases map to TRBD1. Per the germline V gene, CDR1 is WSHSY and CDR2 is SAAADI. The CDR3 consists of 16 residues. Trimming removed 9 bases from V and 2 bases from J; junction bases left unmatched: 12. The CDR3 loop is CASSPRQGAAQETQYF. The CDR3 DNA reads TGCGCCAGTAGTCCCCGACAGGGGGCTGCGCAAGAGACCCAGTACTTC.

In the case of this clonotype: At one of its ends the junction is not consistent with the germline gene, which may arise from a read error. V and J are TRBV11-2 and TRBJ1-2, with D possibly TRBD1 on 6 matching bases. Germline lookup yields CDR1 SGHAT and CDR2 FQNNGV. The CDR3 extends over 15 amino acids. The CDR3 reads CSSSYTGGSSPGHTF. CDR3 in DNA: TGTTCCAGCAGCTATACCGGGGGCTCCTCCCCTGGCCACACCTTC.

The chain couples TRBV29-1 to TRBJ2-3, with unresolved D. CDR3 size: 11 residues. Germline CDR1 is SQVTM and CDR2 is ANQGSEA. Deletions cut 7 bases from V and 4 bases from J, with 9 bases between. The DNA of the CDR3 is TGCAGCGCCTGGCATGCAGATACGCAGTATTTT. This encodes CSAWHADTQYF.

The sample holds a few counts of this clonotype. The chain combines TRBV11-2 with TRBJ2-1; tentatively, D is TRBD2 (5 bases). CDR3 length: 15 residues. With 1 base removed from V and 2 bases from J, the gap between germline ends came to 9 bases. Germline V lookup: CDR1 SGHAT, CDR2 FQNNGV. CDR3 nucleotide sequence: TGTGCCAGCAGCTTAGGGAGCGGCACCTACAATGAGCAGTTCTTC. Its translation is CASSLGSGTYNEQFF.

With respect to this clonotype: At one of its ends the junction is not consistent with the germline gene, which may arise from a read error. V gene TRBV4-3 combines with J gene TRBJ1-5; D call uncertain. The CDR3 has 13 amino acids. CDR1 and CDR2 (germline): LGHNA, YSLEER. The DNA of the CDR3 is TGCGCCAGCAGCCAAGATCGGTATCAGCCCCAGCACTTT. As protein: CASSQDRYQPQHF.

In this sample, this clonotype turned up many times. The V and J genes are TRBV11-3 and TRBJ1-1; perhaps TRBD1 as D (5 bases). V lost 5 bases to trimming and J lost 3 bases, with 10 bases between them. Germline assignment: CDR1 SGHNT and CDR2 YENEEA. The CDR3 is made up of 13 amino acids. The chain's CDR3 is CASSLAGYTEAFF. Here the CDR3 DNA reads TGTGCCAGCAGCCTTGCAGGGTACACTGAAGCTTTCTTT.

Concerning this clonotype: One junction end does not reproduce the germline sequence, and a read error may be involved. V usage is TRBV7-9 and J usage is TRBJ1-1; TRBD1 aligns across 8 bases. The CDR3 has 15 residues. CDR1 is SEHNR and CDR2 is FQNEAQ in the germline V gene (reference sequence). This chain's CDR3 is CASNFAGTGDAEALF. For the CDR3, the DNA is TGTGCCAGCAACTTTGCCGGGACAGGCGATGCTGAAGCTCTCTTT.

Remarks on this clonotype: Since the CDR3 does not end with the conserved phenylalanine or tryptophan, this likely comes from a read error. This chain uses TRBV5-6 with TRBJ2-7, with D uncertain. V was shortened by 7 bases and J by 1 base, with 12 bases between the two germline ends. This CDR3 contains 13 residues. Germline V gene data show CDR1 as SGHDT and CDR2 as YYEEEE. The CDR3 is CASCSGFSYEQYL. The DNA for the CDR3 is TGTGCCAGCTGCTCAGGCTTTTCCTACGAGCAGTACTTA.

Turning to this clonotype: A clone one base away is much larger, so this may be a read error. The chain uses TRBV28 and TRBJ2-5; D is unclear. In germline, CDR1 is MDHEN, CDR2 SYDVKM. The CDR3 loop spans 18 amino acids. The CDR3 region is CASSLGRAGAGFQETHYF. The CDR3 DNA reads TGTGCCAGCAGTTTAGGCCGGGCAGGCGCTGGATTTCAAGAGACCCATTACTTC.

The chain combines TRBV18 with TRBJ2-1; possibly TRBD2 for D (7 bases). This CDR3 spans 15 amino acids. V lost 5 bases to trimming and J lost 5 bases, with 16 bases between them. Germline V gene data show CDR1 as KGHSH and CDR2 as LQKENI. Here the CDR3 reads CASSTSKGGDNEQFF. The CDR3 nucleotides are TGTGCCAGCTCAACATCTAAGGGGGGGGACAATGAGCAGTTCTTC. The full variable domain, rest sourced from reference TRBV18 and TRBJ2-1, is NAGVMQNPRHLVRRRGQEARLRCSPMKGHSHVYWYRQLPEEGLKFMVYLQKENIIDESGMPKERFSAEFPKEGPSILRIQQVVRGDSAAYFCASSTSKGGDNEQFFGPGTRLTVL.

V usage is TRBV11-2 and J usage is TRBJ2-7; weak D call: TRBD1 (6 bases). There are 15 residues in the CDR3. With 5 bases removed from V and 3 bases from J, the gap between germline ends came to 17 bases. Germline V gene sequence: CDR1 SGHAT, CDR2 FQNNGV. CDR3 sequence (DNA): TGTGCCAGCAGCATCATGACAGGTCAGGACTACGAGCAGTACTTC. Amino acid sequence: CASSIMTGQDYEQYF.

This clonotype was found many times. The J gene is TRBJ2-3, the V gene TRBV6-1, with D hard to call. The CDR3 is 14 amino acids. Germline values: CDR1 MNHNS, CDR2 SASEGT. Trimming took 6 bases from V and 0 from J, leaving 10 bases between them. In nucleotides, the CDR3 is TGTGCCAGCAGAACCCAGATTAGCACAGATACGCAGTATTTT. Translating gives CASRTQISTDTQYF.

V gene TRBV6-4 combines with J gene TRBJ2-1; 10 nucleotides line up with TRBD1. Germline assignment: CDR1 MRHNA and CDR2 SNTAGT. The CDR3 spans 15 residues. V shed 2 bases, J shed 16 bases, and the junction held 14 bases outside the gene matches. The CDR3 region is CASSDGDRGSNERFF. The CDR3 DNA reads as TGTGCCAGCAGTGACGGGGACAGGGGAAGCAATGAGCGATTCTTC.

This clonotype was observed a single time. A much bigger clone sits one base away, suggesting this may be a read error. J is TRBJ2-7 and V is TRBV2, with 8 bases identical to TRBD1. This CDR3 comprises 15 residues. Trimming at V came to 3 bases and at J to 2 bases, leaving 6 bases not matched to a gene. CDR1 SNHLY and CDR2 FYNNEI come from the germline V gene. The CDR3 reads CASSENSGGPYEQYF. Written as DNA, the CDR3 is TGTGCCAGCAGTGAGAACTCAGGGGGCCCCTACGAGCAGTACTTC.

This clonotype came up a few times. The chain has TRBV28 and TRBJ2-7, with D possibly TRBD2 on 5 matching bases. V lost 5 bases and J 4 bases, leaving 15 bases between the germline ends. Germline V gives CDR1 MDHEN, CDR2 SYDVKM. The CDR3 loop spans 14 amino acids. DNA of the CDR3: TGTGCCAGCAGTAGTCTAGTGGGAGATTACGAGCAGTACTTC. This codes for CASSSLVGDYEQYF.

As concerns this clonotype: A much larger clone lies a single base off, so this may be a read error. V and J are TRBV4-1 and TRBJ2-2; 10 bases are a match to TRBD2. Germline V CDR1 and CDR2: MGHRA, YSYEKL. CDR3 size: 15 residues. Here the CDR3 DNA reads TGCGCCAGCAGTCTAGCGGGAGATGTCACCGGGGGGCTGTTTTTT. It encodes CASSLAGDVTGGLFF.

A single count supports this clonotype. Compared with germline, one end of the junction differs, possibly owing to a read error. The rearrangement joins TRBV10-3 to TRBJ1-1; no firm D call. Germline values: CDR1 ENHRY, CDR2 SYGVKD. The CDR3 has 13 residues. CDR3 coding DNA: TGCGCCATCAGTGGCACAGTGGAGACTGAAGCTTTGTTT. Its translation is CAISGTVETEALF.

The chain recombines TRBV19 with TRBJ1-1, with D uncertain. The length of the CDR3 is 10 residues. The V gene lost 6 bases and the J gene lost 12 bases, with 11 bases spanning the gap. Germline loops: CDR1 LNHDA, CDR2 SQIVND (reference sequence). CDR3 amino acids: CASRGPDTFF. CDR3 nucleotides: TGTGCCAGTAGAGGGCCGGATACTTTCTTT.

V is TRBV11-1 and J is TRBJ1-2; D ambiguous. The V gene's germline CDR1 is SGHAT and CDR2 FQDESV (reference sequence). Trimming took off 7 bases at V and 1 base at J, with 13 bases between the two ends. The CDR3 is 14 residues long. The CDR3 DNA is TGTGCCAGCACCCCGTCCGAGTATAACTATGGCTACACCTTC. This codes for CASTPSEYNYGYTF.

Many counts were recorded for this clonotype. This CDR3 is CASNRAGQGIGDTQYF. The CDR3 DNA reads as TGTGCCAGCAACCGGGCGGGACAGGGGATAGGAGATACGCAGTATTTT. V usage is TRBV28 and J usage is TRBJ2-3, with 10 nucleotides matching TRBD1. Losses at the gene ends were 7 bases for V and 5 bases for J; bases not matched to a gene: 12. Germline-derived CDR1 and CDR2 are MDHEN and SYDVKM. The CDR3 has 16 residues. Full variable domain (rest looked up from reference TRBV28 and TRBJ2-3): DVKVTQSSRYLVKRTGEKVFLECVQDMDHENMFWYRQDPGLGLRLIYFSYDVKMKEKGDIPEGYSVSREKKERFSLILESASTNQTSMYLCASNRAGQGIGDTQYFGPGTRLTVL.

Concerning this clonotype itself: The junction departs from germline at one end; a sequencing error may be responsible. This chain connects TRBV12-3 or TRBV12-4 to TRBJ2-1, with 7 bases matching TRBD2. This CDR3 has 14 amino acids. The CDR3: CAGSFRGGPNEQFF. The CDR3 DNA sequence: TGTGCCGGCAGTTTTCGGGGAGGGCCCAATGAGCAATTCTTC.